This T cell receptor (beta chain) was profiled in a study of control samples from healthy donors and cancer patients. The germline gives CDR1 SEHNR, CDR2 FQNEAQ (reference sequence). The CDR3 runs to 15 residues. V was clipped by 5 bases and J by 2 bases, with 15 bases between them. The data were produced by immunoSEQ multiplex PCR, yet TCRdb's version contains in-frame clones alone and is incomplete. The sample lists 100,000 to 150,000 clones, roughly 84% occurring once. The sequenced sample was blood. The source of this sequence is a man aged 40-55 years in good health. This chain uses TRBV7-9 with TRBJ2-5, with D possibly called TRBD1 or TRBD2 (6 bases each). Here the CDR3 DNA reads TGTGCCAGCAGCCCCGACGGGGGCTTTCAAGAGACCCAGTACTTC. Its protein product is CASSPDGGFQETQYF.